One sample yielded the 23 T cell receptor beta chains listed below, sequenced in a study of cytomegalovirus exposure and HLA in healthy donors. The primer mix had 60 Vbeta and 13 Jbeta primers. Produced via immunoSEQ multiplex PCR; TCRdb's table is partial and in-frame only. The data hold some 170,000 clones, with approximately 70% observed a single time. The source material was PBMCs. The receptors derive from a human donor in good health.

In DNA form, the CDR3 reads TGTGCCAGTACCCCCGACAGGGTCAATCAGCCCCAGCATTTT. This sequence encodes CASTPDRVNQPQHF. V and J are TRBV19 and TRBJ1-5; 7 positions match TRBD1. Germline V gene sequence: CDR1 LNHDA, CDR2 SQIVND (reference sequence). The V gene end was trimmed by 7 bases and the J gene end by 3 bases; junction bases not matched to a gene: 6. The CDR3 contains 14 residues. The full variable domain, completed using reference TRBV19 and TRBJ1-5, is DGGITQSPKYLFRKEGQNVTLSCEQNLNHDAMYWYRQDPGQGLRLIYYSQIVNDFQKGDIAEGYSVSREKKESFPLTVTSAQKNPTAFYLCASTPDRVNQPQHFGDGTRLSIL.

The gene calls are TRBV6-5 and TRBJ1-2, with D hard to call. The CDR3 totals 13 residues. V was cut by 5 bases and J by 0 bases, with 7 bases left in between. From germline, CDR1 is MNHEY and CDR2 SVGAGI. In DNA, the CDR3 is TGTGCCAGCAGTCTTCCGTCTAACTATGGCTACACCTTC. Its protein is CASSLPSNYGYTF.

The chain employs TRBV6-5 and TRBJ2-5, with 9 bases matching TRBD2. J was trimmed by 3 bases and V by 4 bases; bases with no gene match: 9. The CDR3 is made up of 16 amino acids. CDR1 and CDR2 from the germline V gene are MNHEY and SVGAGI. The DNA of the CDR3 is TGTGCCAGCAGTTGGGGGGGGAGCGGGGGGAAAGAGACCCAGTACTTC. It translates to CASSWGGSGGKETQYF.

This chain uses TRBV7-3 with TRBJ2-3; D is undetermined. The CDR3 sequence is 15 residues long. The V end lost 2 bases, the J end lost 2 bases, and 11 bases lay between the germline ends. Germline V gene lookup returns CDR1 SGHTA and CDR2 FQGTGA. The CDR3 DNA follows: TGTGCCAGCAGCTTACGCGGCCTCAACACAGATACGCAGTATTTT. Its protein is CASSLRGLNTDTQYF.

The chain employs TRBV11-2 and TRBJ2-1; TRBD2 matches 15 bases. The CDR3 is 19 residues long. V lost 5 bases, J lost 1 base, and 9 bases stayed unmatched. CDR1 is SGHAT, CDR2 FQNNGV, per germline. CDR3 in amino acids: CASSGVPGLAGGSYNEQFF. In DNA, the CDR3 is TGTGCCAGCAGCGGAGTCCCGGGACTAGCGGGGGGTTCCTACAATGAGCAGTTCTTC.

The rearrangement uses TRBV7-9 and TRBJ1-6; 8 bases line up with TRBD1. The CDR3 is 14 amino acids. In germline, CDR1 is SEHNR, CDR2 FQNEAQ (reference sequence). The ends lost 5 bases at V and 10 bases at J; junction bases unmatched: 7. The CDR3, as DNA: TGTGCCAGCAGCCGGGACAGGTTTAGGTCACCCCTCCACTTT. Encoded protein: CASSRDRFRSPLHF.

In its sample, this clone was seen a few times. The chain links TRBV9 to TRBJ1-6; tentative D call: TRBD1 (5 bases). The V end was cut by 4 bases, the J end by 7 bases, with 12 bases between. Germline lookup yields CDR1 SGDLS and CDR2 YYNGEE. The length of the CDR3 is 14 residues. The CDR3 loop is CASSLTKGNSPLHF. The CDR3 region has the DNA TGTGCCAGCAGCCTAACTAAGGGGAATTCACCCCTCCACTTT.

CDR3 coding DNA: TGTGCCAGCAGCGTAGAGTCAGGGGTGGGGTCACCCCTCCACTTT. This sequence encodes CASSVESGVGSPLHF. The chain uses TRBV9 and TRBJ1-6; maybe TRBD1 (6 bases). V lost 0 bases, J lost 10 bases, and 14 bases lay in between. Germline V gene data show CDR1 as SGDLS and CDR2 as YYNGEE. The CDR3 sequence is 15 residues long.

The CDR3 protein is CSVQRGAGEQYF. The CDR3 region has the DNA TGCAGCGTTCAACGGGGGGCCGGGGAGCAGTACTTC. This sequence joins TRBV29-1 and TRBJ2-7; TRBD2 might be the D (7 bases). There are 12 residues in the CDR3. The V gene lost 5 bases and the J gene lost 7 bases, with 15 bases spanning the gap. CDR1 is SQVTM and CDR2 is ANQGSEA in the germline V gene.

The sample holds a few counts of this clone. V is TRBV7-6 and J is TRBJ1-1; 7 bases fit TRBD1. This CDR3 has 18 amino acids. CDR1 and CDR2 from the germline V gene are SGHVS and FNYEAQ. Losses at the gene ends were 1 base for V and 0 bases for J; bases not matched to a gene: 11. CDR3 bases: TGTGCCAGCAGCTTAGAGGCCTTAAGACAGGGTCTGAACACTGAAGCTTTCTTT. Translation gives CASSLEALRQGLNTEAFF.

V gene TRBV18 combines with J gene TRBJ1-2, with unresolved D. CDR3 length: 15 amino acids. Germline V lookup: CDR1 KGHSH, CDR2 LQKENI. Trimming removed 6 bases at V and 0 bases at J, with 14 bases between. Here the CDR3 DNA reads TGTGCCAGCTCGGACTCCTCCGACCCTAACTATGGCTACACCTTC. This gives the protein CASSDSSDPNYGYTF.

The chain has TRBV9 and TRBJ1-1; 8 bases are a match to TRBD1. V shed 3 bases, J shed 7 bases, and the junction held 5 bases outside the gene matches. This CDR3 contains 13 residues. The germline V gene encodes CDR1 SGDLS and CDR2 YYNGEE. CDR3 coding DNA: TGTGCCAGCAGCGGAAGGACAGGGAGTGAAGCTTTCTTT. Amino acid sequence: CASSGRTGSEAFF.

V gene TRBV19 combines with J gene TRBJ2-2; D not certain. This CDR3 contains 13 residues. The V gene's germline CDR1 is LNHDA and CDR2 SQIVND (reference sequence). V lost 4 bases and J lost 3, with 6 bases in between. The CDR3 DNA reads TGTGCCAGTAGTACCCAATACACCGGGGAGCTGTTTTTT. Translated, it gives CASSTQYTGELFF.

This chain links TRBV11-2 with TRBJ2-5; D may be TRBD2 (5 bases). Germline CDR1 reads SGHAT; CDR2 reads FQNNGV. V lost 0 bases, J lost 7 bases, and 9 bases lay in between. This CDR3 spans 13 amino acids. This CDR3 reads CASSLEGSVTQYF. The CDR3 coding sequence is TGTGCCAGCAGCTTAGAAGGGAGTGTGACCCAGTACTTC.

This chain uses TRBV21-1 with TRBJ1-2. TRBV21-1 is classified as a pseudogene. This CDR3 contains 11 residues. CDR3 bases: TGTGCCACCTCCGGAGGCTATGGCTACACCTTC. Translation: CATSGGYGYTF.

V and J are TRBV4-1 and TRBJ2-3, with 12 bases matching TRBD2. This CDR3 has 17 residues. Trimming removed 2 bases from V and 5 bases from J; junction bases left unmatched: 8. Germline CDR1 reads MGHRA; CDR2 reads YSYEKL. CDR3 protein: CASSQTLAGGPGDTQYF. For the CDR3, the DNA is TGCGCCAGCAGCCAAACGCTAGCGGGGGGGCCAGGAGATACGCAGTATTTT.

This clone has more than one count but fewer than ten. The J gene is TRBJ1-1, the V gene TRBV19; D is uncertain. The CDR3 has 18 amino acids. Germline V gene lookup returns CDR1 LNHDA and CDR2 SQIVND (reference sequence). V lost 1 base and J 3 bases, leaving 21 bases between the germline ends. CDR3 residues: CASSIVGRFISTDTEAFF. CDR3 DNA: TGTGCCAGTAGTATAGTGGGCAGGTTTATTTCTACCGACACTGAAGCTTTCTTT.

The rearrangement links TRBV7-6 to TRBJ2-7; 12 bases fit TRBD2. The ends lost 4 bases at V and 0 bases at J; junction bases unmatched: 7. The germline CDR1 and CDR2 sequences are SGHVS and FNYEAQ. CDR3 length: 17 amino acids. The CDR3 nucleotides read TGTGCCAGCAGCTCACTAGCGGGGGGTGAAAACTCCTACGAGCAGTACTTC. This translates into CASSSLAGGENSYEQYF.

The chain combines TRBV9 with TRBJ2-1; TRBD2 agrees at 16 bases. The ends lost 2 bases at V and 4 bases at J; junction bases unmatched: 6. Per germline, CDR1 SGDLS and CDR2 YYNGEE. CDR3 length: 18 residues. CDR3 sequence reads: CASSVRGTSGGGYNEQFF. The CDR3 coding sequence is TGTGCCAGCAGCGTCCGTGGGACTAGCGGGGGGGGGTACAATGAGCAGTTCTTC.

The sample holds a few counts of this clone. CDR3 DNA sequence: TGTGCCAGCAGTTTACACAGGTCAGACTATGGCTACACCTTC. It encodes CASSLHRSDYGYTF. V is TRBV27 and J is TRBJ1-2, with a weak D call TRBD1 (5 bases). CDR3 length: 14 amino acids. The V end lost 2 bases, the J end lost 3 bases, and 10 bases lay between the germline ends. CDR1 and CDR2 from the germline V gene are MNHEY and SMNVEV (reference sequence).

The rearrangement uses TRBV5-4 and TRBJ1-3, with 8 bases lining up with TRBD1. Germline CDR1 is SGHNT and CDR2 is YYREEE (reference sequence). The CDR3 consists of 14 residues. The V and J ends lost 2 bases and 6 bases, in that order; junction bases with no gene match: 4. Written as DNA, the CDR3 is TGTGCCAGCAGCTTCAGGGGGCTAGAAAACACCATATATTTT. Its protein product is CASSFRGLENTIYF.

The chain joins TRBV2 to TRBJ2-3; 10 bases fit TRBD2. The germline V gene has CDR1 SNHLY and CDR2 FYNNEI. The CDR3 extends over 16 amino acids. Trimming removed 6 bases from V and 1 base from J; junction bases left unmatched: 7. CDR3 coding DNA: TGTGCCAGCAGCCCCGGGACTAGCGTGGGCACAGATACGCAGTATTTT. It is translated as CASSPGTSVGTDTQYF.

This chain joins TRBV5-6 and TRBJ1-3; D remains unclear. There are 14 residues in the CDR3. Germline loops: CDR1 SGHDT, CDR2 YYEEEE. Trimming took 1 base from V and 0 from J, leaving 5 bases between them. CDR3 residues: CASSLPGSGNTIYF. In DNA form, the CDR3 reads TGTGCCAGCAGCTTGCCGGGCTCTGGAAACACCATATATTTT.